The rows below give T cell receptor beta chains drawn from one sample of a study of shared clonotypes between healthy human individuals. Only in-frame clones appear in the TCRdb table, and some are missing; sequencing was by immunoSEQ multiplex PCR. The sample shows 2.5 million or so clones, more than 90% of them seen only once. The sample taken for sequencing was naive CD4+ T cells sorted from blood. The receptor set was obtained from a man aged 18-30 years in good health. Each CDR3 is given with its conserved first and last residue. A D gene is named only where the DNA matches it firmly. The size entry is marked missing in some rows and otherwise reads once, few, many or a size class.

CASSTSGAYEQYF	TGTGCCAGCAGTACTAGCGGGGCCTACGAGCAGTACTTC	.	TRBV2	TRBJ2-7	TRBD2
CAWSAHSLVAVSNQPQHF	TGTGCCTGGAGTGCACACAGTTTAGTTGCGGTTAGCAATCAGCCCCAGCATTTT	few	TRBV30	TRBJ1-5	.
CASSPSGPGNTIYF	TGTGCCAGCAGTCCATCTGGACCGGGAAACACCATATATTTT	.	TRBV6-6	TRBJ1-3	.
CAISEGREVTGELFF	TGTGCCATCAGTGAGGGACGGGAGGTCACCGGGGAGCTGTTTTTT	.	TRBV10-3	TRBJ2-2	TRBD2
CASSYSGRSEEKLFF	TGTGCCAGCAGTTACTCTGGGAGAAGTGAAGAAAAACTGTTTTTT	.	TRBV6-5	TRBJ1-4	.
CASSQGLAGFQETQYF	TGCGCCAGCAGCCAAGGGCTAGCGGGATTCCAAGAGACCCAGTACTTC	.	TRBV4-1	TRBJ2-5	TRBD2
CASSLDIGTEAFF	TGTGCCAGCAGCTTAGATATAGGGACTGAAGCTTTCTTT	.	TRBV7-2	TRBJ1-1	.
CASSLLQGPWAQETQYF	TGCGCCAGCAGCTTGCTCCAGGGGCCTTGGGCCCAAGAGACCCAGTACTTC	.	TRBV5-1	TRBJ2-5	.
CASSKAFQNTEAFF	TGTGCCAGTAGTAAAGCCTTCCAGAACACTGAAGCTTTCTTT	once	TRBV19	TRBJ1-1	.
CASSPSALTGRLAPDTQYF	TGTGCCAGCAGCCCTTCGGCCCTGACAGGGAGGCTAGCCCCAGATACGCAGTATTTT	few	TRBV11-2	TRBJ2-3	.
CSANGQTF	TGCAGTGCTAACGGACAGACCTTC	few	TRBV20-1	TRBJ1-2	.
CASTLWGAGENSPLHF	TGTGCCAGCACCTTATGGGGGGCCGGAGAAAATTCACCCCTCCACTTT	.	TRBV27	TRBJ1-6	.
CASSYDRVGNTIYF	TGTGCCAGCAGCTACGACAGGGTTGGAAACACCATATATTTT	.	TRBV7-9	TRBJ1-3	TRBD1
CASSRGTGSPSEGKLFF	TGTGCCAGCAGTCGTGGGACAGGGAGTCCCAGTGAAGGAAAACTGTTTTTT	.	TRBV7-2	TRBJ1-4	TRBD1
CASSQELYTRDSRETQYF	TGCGCCAGCAGCCAAGAGCTTTATACCCGGGACAGTCGGGAGACCCAGTACTTC	.	TRBV4-1	TRBJ2-5	TRBD1